A selection of T cell receptor beta chains follows, all from one sample in a study of identical twins. TCRdb itself ran the 5' RACE reads through MiXCR, one entry per CDR3 protein. Among some 210,000 distinct CDR3 sequences listed, 15% to 20% were seen once. These data also featured in a second study, about T cells expressing NK-cell markers.

Sequenced: CD8+ T cells sorted from blood. Receptors originate from a woman aged 18 to 35 in good health. The CDR3 runs from the conserved cysteine through the conserved F or W. The order of the fields is J gene, V gene, CDR3 protein.

>TRBJ1-5|TRBV6-2/TRBV6-3
CASRAGGPQHF
>TRBJ2-7|TRBV7-9
CASSLGAGVANEQYF
>TRBJ2-1|TRBV3-1
CASSQEGDNEQFF
>TRBJ2-1|TRBV2
CASSFRGQVANEQFF
>TRBJ2-1|TRBV12-3/TRBV12-4
CASSLGGPPNEQFF
>TRBJ2-7|TRBV7-6
CASSLSPTYEQYF
>TRBJ2-2|TRBV25-1
CASSERVGGTGELFF
>TRBJ2-1|TRBV5-6
CASSFSAGDGLSYNEQFF
>TRBJ1-3|TRBV12-3/TRBV12-4
CASSLGQEGNTIYF
>TRBJ2-7|TRBV6-6
CATGRSGDEQYF
>TRBJ2-2|TRBV29-1
CSVAAGELFF
>TRBJ2-3|TRBV24-1
CATSDFGLTQYF